These 17 T cell receptor beta chains came from one sample sequenced in a study of T cell responses to AZD1222 COVID-19 vaccine. TCRdb's table, derived via immunoSEQ multiplex PCR, lists solely in-frame clones and lacks some. The table shows around 160,000 clones, with approximately 90% occurring only once. Sequencing used peripheral blood, obtained 28 days after the second AZD1222 dose. The source is an adult who received the AZD1222 COVID-19 vaccine.

A word on this clone: A junction boundary mismatches the germline segment, possibly from a read error. The chain carries TRBV5-6 and TRBJ1-2; D might be TRBD1 (5 bases). The CDR3 is 8 amino acids. The germline V gene encodes CDR1 SGHDT and CDR2 YYEEEE. The CDR3 DNA is TGTGCCAGCAGCTCCAGGGCCTTC. This sequence encodes CASSSRAF.

V is TRBV5-6 and J is TRBJ2-2; tentative D call: TRBD2 (5 bases). The ends were cut back, 1 base at V and 5 bases at J, with 12 bases in the middle. Germline CDR1 reads SGHDT; CDR2 reads YYEEEE. The CDR3 is 15 amino acids. CDR3 DNA: TGTGCCAGCAGCTTGCGTACGGGATTAACCGGGGAGCTGTTTTTT. Its protein is CASSLRTGLTGELFF.

This clone was found once. The chain is built from TRBV5-8 and TRBJ1-2, with a possible D match to TRBD1 (6 bases). This CDR3 has 14 amino acids. Germline-derived CDR1 and CDR2 are SGHTS and YDEGEE. Trimming pared 0 bases from V and 5 bases from J, leaving 11 bases between. The CDR3 DNA reads TGTGCCAGCAGCTTGGGAAAGGGGGTATATGGCTACACCTTC. Amino acids: CASSLGKGVYGYTF.

This clone showed up just a few times. The V call is TRBV6-4, the J call TRBJ1-1; D is ambiguous. Per germline, CDR1 MRHNA and CDR2 SNTAGT. The CDR3 is 13 residues long. V dropped 2 bases and J dropped 8 bases, with 12 bases sitting between them. DNA for the CDR3: TGTGCCAGCAGTGACAGTTTTACGGGCGAAGCTTTCTTT. This sequence encodes CASSDSFTGEAFF.

The CDR3 here is CASSAGRQGRQETQYF. The CDR3 DNA sequence: TGTGCCAGCAGTGCGGGGCGCCAGGGCCGCCAAGAGACCCAGTACTTC. The chain links TRBV2 to TRBJ2-5; TRBD1 or TRBD2 may be the D gene (5 bases each). The V end lost 4 bases, the J end lost 1 base, and 16 bases lay between the germline ends. CDR1 and CDR2 from the germline V gene are SNHLY and FYNNEI. This CDR3 is built from 16 residues. Drawing the rest from reference TRBV2 and TRBJ2-5, the complete variable domain is EPEVTQTPSHQVTQMGQEVILRCVPISNHLYFYWYRQILGQKVEFLVSFYNNEISEKSEIFDDQFSVERPDGSNFTLKIRSTKLEDSAMYFCASSAGRQGRQETQYFGPGTRLLVL.

In this sample, this clone turned up once. The chain combines TRBV19 with TRBJ2-2; D unresolved. V was cut by 5 bases and J by 1 base, with 8 bases left in between. Germline assignment: CDR1 LNHDA and CDR2 SQIVND (reference sequence). The CDR3 sequence is 14 residues long. The CDR3 DNA reads TGTGCCAGTAGTCGGCAGGTGAACACCGGGGAGCTGTTTTTT. This sequence encodes CASSRQVNTGELFF.

The chain carries TRBV7-9 and TRBJ2-7; 7 positions agree with TRBD1. This CDR3 is built from 16 residues. Trimming cost V 2 bases and J 5 bases; bases outside gene matches: 12. Germline V gives CDR1 SEHNR, CDR2 FQNEAQ (reference sequence). The CDR3 loop reads CASSLRTGSPANEQYF. Here the CDR3 DNA reads TGTGCCAGCAGCTTAAGGACAGGCAGTCCCGCCAACGAGCAGTACTTC.

This sequence joins TRBV28 and TRBJ1-2; 9 bases fit TRBD1. The CDR3 covers 15 residues. Germline trimming cut 5 bases from V and 7 bases from J; bases unmatched to any gene: 11. Per the germline V gene, CDR1 is MDHEN and CDR2 is SYDVKM. The CDR3 bases are TGTGCCAGCAGTCTACCGGGACAGGGAGACGGTGGCTACACCTTC. Amino acids: CASSLPGQGDGGYTF.

The gene calls are TRBV30 and TRBJ1-1; TRBD1 is a possible D gene (6 bases). Looked up from germline, CDR1 is GTSNPN and CDR2 is SVGIG (reference sequence). CDR3 length equals 15 residues. V was pared by 5 bases and J by 4 bases, with 20 bases between. For the CDR3, the DNA is TGTGCCTGGGCGCGGGACACCCCTGCCTCCACTGAAGCTTTCTTT. Protein product: CAWARDTPASTEAFF.

The chain uses TRBV10-2 and TRBJ1-2; possible D gene TRBD1, 6 bases. Trimming cost V 4 bases and J 9 bases, with 9 bases left between them. CDR3 size: 11 residues. Germline V CDR1 and CDR2: WSHSY, SAAADI. The CDR3 bases are TGCGCCAGCAGTGCGGGACATCGCTACACCTTC. Its protein is CASSAGHRYTF.

The rearrangement uses TRBV29-1 and TRBJ2-2; 12 bases agree with TRBD1. Germline V lookup: CDR1 SQVTM, CDR2 ANQGSEA. V shed 6 bases and J 4 bases; nucleotides not matched to a gene: 6. This CDR3 is built from 15 residues. As DNA, the CDR3 is TGCAGCGTATGGGGACAGGGGGCCTCCACCGGGGAGCTGTTTTTT. Protein product: CSVWGQGASTGELFF.

This clone was observed a single time. The chain uses TRBV6-2 or TRBV6-3 and TRBJ2-1, with a possible D match to TRBD2 (6 bases). Trimming left V 6 bases short and J 5 bases short, with 20 bases between. Germline V gene sequence: CDR1 MNHEY, CDR2 SVGEGT. CDR3 size: 16 residues. The CDR3 region has the DNA TGTGCCAGCAGCCCCACCCCTAGCGTGGCACACAATGAGCAGTTCTTC. Translated: CASSPTPSVAHNEQFF.

The rearrangement uses TRBV6-1 and TRBJ1-6; D ambiguous. The CDR3 has 15 residues. The germline gives CDR1 MNHNS, CDR2 SASEGT. The V and J ends lost 2 bases and 3 bases respectively, with 8 bases between them. The CDR3 DNA follows: TGTGCCAGCAGTGAACTGTGGGGCTATAATTCACCCCTCCACTTT. Protein sequence: CASSELWGYNSPLHF.

This rearrangement joins TRBV3-1 (or the pseudogene TRBV3-2) to TRBJ1-3; D is unclear. The CDR3 spans 15 residues. The V gene's germline CDR1 is LGHDT and CDR2 YNNKEL (reference sequence). Trimming cost V 0 bases and J 1 base, with 7 bases left between them. DNA of the CDR3: TGTGCCAGCAGCCAAGAACCCGGGTCTGGAAACACCATATATTTT. Its translation is CASSQEPGSGNTIYF.

This sequence joins TRBV7-6 and TRBJ1-6; D might be TRBD1 (6 bases). V was cut by 2 bases and J by 6 bases, with 20 bases left in between. Germline assignment: CDR1 SGHVS and CDR2 FNYEAQ. The CDR3 is 18 amino acids. Here the CDR3 reads CASSLYGGGQGSNSPLHF. The CDR3 nucleotides are TGTGCCAGCAGCTTATATGGCGGTGGGCAGGGGAGTAATTCACCCCTCCACTTT.

This chain joins TRBV6-5 and TRBJ1-3; 8 bases fit TRBD1. This CDR3 has 15 residues. CDR1 and CDR2 (germline): MNHEY, SVGAGI. V dropped 4 bases and J dropped 4; count of bases not matched to a gene: 6. The CDR3 DNA sequence: TGTGCCAGCAGTTCCGACAGGGGCCCCGGAAACACCATATATTTT. It translates to CASSSDRGPGNTIYF.

The chain joins TRBV7-2 to TRBJ2-1, with TRBD2 identical over 10 bases. V was clipped by 4 bases and J by 6 bases; unmatched bases: 6. The CDR3 sequence is 15 residues long. CDR1 SGHTA and CDR2 FQGNSA come from the germline V gene. The CDR3 sequence is CASSSSGGETNEQFF. CDR3 DNA sequence: TGTGCCAGCAGCTCAAGCGGGGGGGAGACCAATGAGCAGTTCTTC.